This TCR beta chain was observed in a study of OX40 agonist ivuxolimab in advanced cancers. About the research overall: At 0.01 to 10 mg/kg, ivuxolimab was administered intravenously to patients every 2 weeks.

A remark on this clone: Its antigen is unknown.

Overall study findings and caveats: Compared with CD4+, CD8+ T cells on average had more expanded clones.

This table comes from immunoSEQ multiplex PCR, and its TCRdb copy is limited to in-frame clones, with some not included. The sample includes tens of thousands of clones, around 80% seen only once; the top ten take approximately 9.8%. Germline CDR1 is SGHRS and CDR2 is YFSETQ. The CDR3 is 13 residues long. V lost 1 base and J lost 0, with 4 bases in between. The specimen was CD4+ or CD8+ T cells sorted from blood, collected in a trial of the OX40 agonist ivuxolimab. V usage is TRBV5-1 and J usage is TRBJ1-1; the D is unclear. The sequence came from an adult with an advanced solid tumor such as melanoma, head and neck, liver or kidney cancer. CDR3 sequence reads: CASSLSLNTEAFF. In DNA form, the CDR3 reads TGCGCCAGCAGCTTGAGCTTGAACACTGAAGCTTTCTTT.